This TCR beta chain was identified during a study of blood T cells in healthy people across ages. A J-beta primer mix and a sample-barcoded 5' primer were used in a second PCR of roughly 6 to 11 cycles. The template-switch adaptor, which had 12 random nucleotides, put a tag on each cDNA molecule. TCRdb used MiXCR to reprocess the 5' RACE reads, holding one entry per CDR3 protein. The sample lists about 2 million distinct CDR3 sequences, roughly 49% occurring once. The CDR3 length is 14 residues. J lost 5 bases, V lost 3 bases, and 5 bases had no gene match. Germline V gene lookup returns CDR1 SGDLS and CDR2 YYNGEE.

The rearrangement links TRBV9 to TRBJ2-5, with 9 nucleotides matching TRBD2. The sequence came from a woman in her thirties or forties in good health. The sequenced sample consisted of blood. The CDR3 nucleotides are TGTGCCAGCAGCGATGGACTAGCGCGGGAGACCCAGTACTTC. Protein: CASSDGLARETQYF.